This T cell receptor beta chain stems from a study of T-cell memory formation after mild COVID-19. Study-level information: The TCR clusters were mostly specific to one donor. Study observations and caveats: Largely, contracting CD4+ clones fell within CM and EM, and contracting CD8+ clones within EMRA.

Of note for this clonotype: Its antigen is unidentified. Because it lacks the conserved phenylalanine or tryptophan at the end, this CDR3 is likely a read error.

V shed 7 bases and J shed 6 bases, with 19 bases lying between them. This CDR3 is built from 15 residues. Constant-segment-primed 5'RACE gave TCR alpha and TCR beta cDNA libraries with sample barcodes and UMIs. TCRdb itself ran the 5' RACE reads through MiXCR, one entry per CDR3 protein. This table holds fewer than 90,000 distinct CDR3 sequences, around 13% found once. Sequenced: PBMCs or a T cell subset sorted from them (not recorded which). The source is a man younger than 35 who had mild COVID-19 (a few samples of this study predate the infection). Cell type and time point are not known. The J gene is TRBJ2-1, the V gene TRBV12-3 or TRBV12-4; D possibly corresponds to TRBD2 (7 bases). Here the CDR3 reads CASTLTGGGRNEQFL. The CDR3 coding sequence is TGTGCCAGCACCTTGACGGGCGGGGGCCGCAATGAGCAGTTCTTA.